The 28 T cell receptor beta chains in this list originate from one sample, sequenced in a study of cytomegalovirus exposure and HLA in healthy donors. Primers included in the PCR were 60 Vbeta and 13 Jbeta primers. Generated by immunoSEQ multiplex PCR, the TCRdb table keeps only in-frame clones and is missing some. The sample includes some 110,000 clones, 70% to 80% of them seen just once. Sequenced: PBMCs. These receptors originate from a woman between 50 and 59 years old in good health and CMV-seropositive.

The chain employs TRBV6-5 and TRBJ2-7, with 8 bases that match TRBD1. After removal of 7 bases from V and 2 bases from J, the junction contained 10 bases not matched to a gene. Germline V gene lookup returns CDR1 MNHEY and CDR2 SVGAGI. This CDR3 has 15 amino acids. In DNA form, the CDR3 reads TGTGCCAGCACTAAGGTCGGGACAGGCACCTACGAGCAGTACTTC. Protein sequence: CASTKVGTGTYEQYF.

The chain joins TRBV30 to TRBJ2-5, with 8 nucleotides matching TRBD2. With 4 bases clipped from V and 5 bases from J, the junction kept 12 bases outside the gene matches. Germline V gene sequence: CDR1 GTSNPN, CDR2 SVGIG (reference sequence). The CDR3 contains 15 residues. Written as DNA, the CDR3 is TGTGCCTGGAAAGTGGAGGGACTAGTTCCGGAGACCCAGTACTTC. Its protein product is CAWKVEGLVPETQYF.

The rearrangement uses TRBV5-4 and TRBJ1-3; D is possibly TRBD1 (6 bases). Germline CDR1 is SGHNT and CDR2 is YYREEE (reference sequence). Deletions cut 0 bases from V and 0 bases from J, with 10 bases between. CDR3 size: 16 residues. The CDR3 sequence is CASSLGQAPSGNTIYF. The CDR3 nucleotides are TGTGCCAGCAGCTTGGGACAGGCGCCCTCTGGAAACACCATATATTTT. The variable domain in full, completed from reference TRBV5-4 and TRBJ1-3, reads ETGVTQSPTHLIKTRGQQVTLRCSSQSGHNTVSWYQQALGQGPQFIFQYYREEENGRGNFPPRFSGLQFPNYSSELNVNALELDDSALYLCASSLGQAPSGNTIYFGEGSWLTVV.

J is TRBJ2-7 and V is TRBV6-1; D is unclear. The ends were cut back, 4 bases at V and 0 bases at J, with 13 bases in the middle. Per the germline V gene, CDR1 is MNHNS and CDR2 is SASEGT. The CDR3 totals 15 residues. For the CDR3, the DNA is TGTGCCAGCAGTGTAGGCCAGTGGAGCTCCTACGAGCAGTACTTC. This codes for CASSVGQWSSYEQYF.

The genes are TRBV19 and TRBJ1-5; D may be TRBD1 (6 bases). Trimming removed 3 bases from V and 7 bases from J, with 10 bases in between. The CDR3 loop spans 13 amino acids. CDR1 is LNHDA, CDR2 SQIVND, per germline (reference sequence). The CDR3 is CASSITGIQPQHF. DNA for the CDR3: TGTGCCAGTAGTATCACAGGGATCCAGCCCCAGCATTTT. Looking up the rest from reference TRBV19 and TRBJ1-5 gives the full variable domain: DGGITQSPKYLFRKEGQNVTLSCEQNLNHDAMYWYRQDPGQGLRLIYYSQIVNDFQKGDIAEGYSVSREKKESFPLTVTSAQKNPTAFYLCASSITGIQPQHFGDGTRLSIL.

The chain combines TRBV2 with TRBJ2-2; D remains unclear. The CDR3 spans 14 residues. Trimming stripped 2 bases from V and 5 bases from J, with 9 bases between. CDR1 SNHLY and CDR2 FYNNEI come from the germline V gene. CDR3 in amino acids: CASSETLGTGELFF. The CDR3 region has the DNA TGTGCCAGCAGTGAAACACTCGGGACCGGGGAGCTGTTTTTT. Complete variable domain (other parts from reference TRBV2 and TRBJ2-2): EPEVTQTPSHQVTQMGQEVILRCVPISNHLYFYWYRQILGQKVEFLVSFYNNEISEKSEIFDDQFSVERPDGSNFTLKIRSTKLEDSAMYFCASSETLGTGELFFGEGSRLTVL.

CDR3 DNA sequence: TGCGCCAGCAGCCAGGCGGGAGGAGGGGCCAACGTCCTGACTTTC. This translates into CASSQAGGGANVLTF. The rearrangement uses TRBV4-3 and TRBJ2-6, with 8 bases lining up with TRBD2. Germline values: CDR1 LGHNA, CDR2 YSLEER. The CDR3 extends over 15 amino acids. V lost 3 bases and J lost 4; bases outside the gene matches: 2.

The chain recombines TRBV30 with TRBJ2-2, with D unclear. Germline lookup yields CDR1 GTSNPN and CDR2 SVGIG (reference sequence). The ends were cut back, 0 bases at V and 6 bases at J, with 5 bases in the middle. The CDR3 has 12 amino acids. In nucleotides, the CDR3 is TGTGCCTGGAGTGTAAAGCCCGGGGAGCTGTTTTTT. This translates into CAWSVKPGELFF.

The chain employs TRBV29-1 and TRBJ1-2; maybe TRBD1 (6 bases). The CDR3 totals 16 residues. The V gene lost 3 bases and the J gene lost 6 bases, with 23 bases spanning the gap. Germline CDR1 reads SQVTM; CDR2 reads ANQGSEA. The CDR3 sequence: CSVDRIPGKGGNGYTF. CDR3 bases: TGCAGCGTTGATAGGATCCCCGGGAAGGGGGGGAATGGCTACACCTTC.

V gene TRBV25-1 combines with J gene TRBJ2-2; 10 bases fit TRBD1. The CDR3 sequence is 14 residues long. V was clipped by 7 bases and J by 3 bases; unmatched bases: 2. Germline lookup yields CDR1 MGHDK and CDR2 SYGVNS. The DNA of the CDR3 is TGTGCCAGCAAGGGACAGGGGCACACCGGGGAGCTGTTTTTT. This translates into CASKGQGHTGELFF.

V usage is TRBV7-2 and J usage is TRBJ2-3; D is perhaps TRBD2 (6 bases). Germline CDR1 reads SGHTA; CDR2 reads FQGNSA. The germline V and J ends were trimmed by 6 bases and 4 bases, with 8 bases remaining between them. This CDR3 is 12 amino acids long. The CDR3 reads CASRPGADTQYF. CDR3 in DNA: TGTGCCAGCAGGCCGGGGGCAGATACGCAGTATTTT.

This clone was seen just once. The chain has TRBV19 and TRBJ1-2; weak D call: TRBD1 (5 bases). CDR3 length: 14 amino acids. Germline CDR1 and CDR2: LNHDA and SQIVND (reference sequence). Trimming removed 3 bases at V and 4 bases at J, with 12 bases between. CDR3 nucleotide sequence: TGTGCCAGTAGTATCAGACAGTTCTCCTATGGCTACACCTTC. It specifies CASSIRQFSYGYTF.

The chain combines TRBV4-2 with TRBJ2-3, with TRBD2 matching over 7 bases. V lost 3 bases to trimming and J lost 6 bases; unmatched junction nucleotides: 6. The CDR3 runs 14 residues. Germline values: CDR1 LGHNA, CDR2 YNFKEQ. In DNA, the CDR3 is TGTGCCAGCAGCCAGGGAAGCGGGGCGGATACGCAGTATTTT. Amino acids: CASSQGSGADTQYF.

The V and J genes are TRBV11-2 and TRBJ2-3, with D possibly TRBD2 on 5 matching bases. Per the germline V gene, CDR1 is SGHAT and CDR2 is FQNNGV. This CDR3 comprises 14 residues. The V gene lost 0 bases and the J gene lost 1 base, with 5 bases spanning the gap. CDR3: CASSLEGGTDTQYF. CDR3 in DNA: TGTGCCAGCAGCTTAGAGGGAGGCACAGATACGCAGTATTTT.

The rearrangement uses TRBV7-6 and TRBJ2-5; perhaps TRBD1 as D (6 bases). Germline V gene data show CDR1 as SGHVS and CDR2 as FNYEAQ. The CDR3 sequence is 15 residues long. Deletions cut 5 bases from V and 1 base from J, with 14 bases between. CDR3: CASSPIVGAQETQYF. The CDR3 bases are TGTGCCAGCAGCCCTATTGTGGGGGCCCAAGAGACCCAGTACTTC.

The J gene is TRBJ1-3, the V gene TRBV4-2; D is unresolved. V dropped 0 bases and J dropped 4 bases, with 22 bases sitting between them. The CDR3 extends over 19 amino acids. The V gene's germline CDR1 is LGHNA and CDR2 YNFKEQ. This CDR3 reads CASSQDDGKLPFVGNTIYF. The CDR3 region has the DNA TGTGCCAGCAGCCAAGACGACGGGAAACTGCCTTTTGTGGGAAACACCATATATTTT.

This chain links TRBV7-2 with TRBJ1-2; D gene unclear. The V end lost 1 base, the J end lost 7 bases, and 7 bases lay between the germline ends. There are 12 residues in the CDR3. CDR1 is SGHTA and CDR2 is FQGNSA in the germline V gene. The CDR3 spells CASSLVLSGYTF. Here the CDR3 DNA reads TGTGCCAGCAGCTTAGTGCTCAGTGGCTACACCTTC.

CDR3 protein: CASSSQTGNTDTQYF. DNA of the CDR3: TGTGCCAGCAGCTCACAAACAGGGAACACAGATACGCAGTATTTT. The chain couples TRBV7-3 to TRBJ2-3; TRBD1 is a possible D gene (6 bases). From germline, CDR1 is SGHTA and CDR2 FQGTGA. The CDR3 is 15 amino acids. With 4 bases removed from V and 2 bases from J, the gap between germline ends came to 13 bases. Variable domain in full (rest from reference TRBV7-3 and TRBJ2-3): GAGVSQTPSNKVTEKGKYVELRCDPISGHTALYWYRQSLGQGPEFLIYFQGTGAADDSGLPNDRFFAVRPEGSVSTLKIQRTERGDSAVYLCASSSQTGNTDTQYFGPGTRLTVL.

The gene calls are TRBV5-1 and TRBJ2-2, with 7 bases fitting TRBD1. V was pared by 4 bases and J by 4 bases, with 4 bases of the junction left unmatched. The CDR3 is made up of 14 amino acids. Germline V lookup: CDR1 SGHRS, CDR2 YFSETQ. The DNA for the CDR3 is TGCGCCAGCAGCGTGGGACAGCCCACCGGGGAGCTGTTTTTT. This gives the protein CASSVGQPTGELFF.

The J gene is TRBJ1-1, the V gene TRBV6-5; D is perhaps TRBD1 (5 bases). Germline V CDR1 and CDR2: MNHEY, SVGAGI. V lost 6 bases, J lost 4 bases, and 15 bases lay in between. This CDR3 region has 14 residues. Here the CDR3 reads CASSHRGWGTEAFF. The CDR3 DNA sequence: TGTGCCAGCAGCCACCGGGGGTGGGGCACTGAAGCTTTCTTT.

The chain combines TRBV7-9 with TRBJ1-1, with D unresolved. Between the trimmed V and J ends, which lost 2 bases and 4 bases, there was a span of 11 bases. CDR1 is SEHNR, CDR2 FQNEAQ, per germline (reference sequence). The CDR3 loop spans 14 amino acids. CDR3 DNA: TGTGCCAGCAGCTTAACCAACTTTGGCACTGAAGCTTTCTTT. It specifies CASSLTNFGTEAFF.

CDR3 coding DNA: TGTGCCAGCAGCTTAAATACAGGCGGCACCGGGGAGCTGTTTTTT. Translated: CASSLNTGGTGELFF. The rearrangement uses TRBV7-3 and TRBJ2-2; D perhaps matches TRBD1 (5 bases). The germline CDR1 and CDR2 sequences are SGHTA and FQGTGA. Trimming left V 1 base short and J 4 bases short, with 10 bases between. The CDR3 loop spans 15 amino acids.

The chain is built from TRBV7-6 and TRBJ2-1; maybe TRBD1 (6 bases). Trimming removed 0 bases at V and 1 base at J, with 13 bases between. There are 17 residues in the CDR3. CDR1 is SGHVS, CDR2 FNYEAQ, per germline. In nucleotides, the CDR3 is TGTGCCAGCAGCTTAGCTTGGGGGCGCAGTTCCTACAATGAGCAGTTCTTC. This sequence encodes CASSLAWGRSSYNEQFF.

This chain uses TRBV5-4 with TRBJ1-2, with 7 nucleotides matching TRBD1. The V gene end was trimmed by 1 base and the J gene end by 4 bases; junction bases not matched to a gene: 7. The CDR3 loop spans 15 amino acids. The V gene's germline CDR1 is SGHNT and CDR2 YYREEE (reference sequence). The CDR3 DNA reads TGTGCCAGCAGCTTGAGGTCAGGGGGGATCTATGGCTACACCTTC. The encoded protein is CASSLRSGGIYGYTF.

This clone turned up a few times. CDR3 loop: CASSLGGYRAPGEAFF. For the CDR3, the DNA is TGCGCCAGCAGCTTGGGAGGATACAGGGCCCCCGGTGAAGCTTTCTTT. The genes are TRBV5-1 and TRBJ1-1, with a tentative D call TRBD1 (6 bases). Germline loops: CDR1 SGHRS, CDR2 YFSETQ. V was cut by 0 bases and J by 7 bases, with 19 bases left in between. There are 16 residues in the CDR3.

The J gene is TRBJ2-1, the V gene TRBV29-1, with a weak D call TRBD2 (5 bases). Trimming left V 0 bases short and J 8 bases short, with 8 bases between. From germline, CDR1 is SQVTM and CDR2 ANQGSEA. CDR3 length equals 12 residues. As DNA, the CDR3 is TGCAGCGTTGAAGATCTGAGGGATGAGCAGTTCTTC. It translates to CSVEDLRDEQFF.

CDR3 DNA sequence: TGTGCCAGCAGCCCCCTAGGGCGGGGGAATCGGGATACGCAGTATTTT. Translation gives CASSPLGRGNRDTQYF. The chain is built from TRBV11-2 and TRBJ2-3, with 7 bases aligning to TRBD2. Germline loops: CDR1 SGHAT, CDR2 FQNNGV. V lost 5 bases and J lost 6; bases outside the gene matches: 14. CDR3 length equals 16 residues.

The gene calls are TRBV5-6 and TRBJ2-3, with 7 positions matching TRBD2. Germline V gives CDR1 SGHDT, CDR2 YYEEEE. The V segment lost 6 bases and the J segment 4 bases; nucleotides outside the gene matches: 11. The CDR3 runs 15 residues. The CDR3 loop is CASTTRGDSADTQYF. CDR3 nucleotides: TGTGCCAGCACCACCCGGGGGGATAGTGCAGATACGCAGTATTTT.